Below, 8 T cell receptor beta chains from the same sample are listed, as sequenced in a study of beta chain features in type 1 diabetes. Of the isolated RNA, all was reverse transcribed, and so the sequenced material was expressed TCRB transcripts. Sequencing was performed with immunoSEQ multiplex PCR; in TCRdb, only in-frame clones are kept and a portion is missing. The sample contains 120,000 to 150,000 clones, roughly 7.2% of which appear only once. The source material was central memory CD4+ T cells from blood. The receptors derive from a woman in her twenties or thirties in good health.

V gene TRBV4-2 combines with J gene TRBJ1-2; D ambiguous. Germline V gene lookup returns CDR1 LGHNA and CDR2 YNFKEQ. V was trimmed by 0 bases and J by 5 bases, leaving 13 bases between them. This CDR3 is 15 amino acids long. The CDR3, as DNA: TGTGCCAGCAGCCAAGATAGAACGGCGAGGTATGGCTACACCTTC. It translates to CASSQDRTARYGYTF.

The J gene is TRBJ2-3, the V gene TRBV18; 9 nucleotides agree with TRBD2. Germline CDR1 is KGHSH and CDR2 is LQKENI. The CDR3 spans 15 residues. The V segment lost 8 bases and the J segment 2 bases; nucleotides outside the gene matches: 8. This CDR3 is CASTLAGADTDTQYF. For the CDR3, the DNA is TGTGCCAGCACATTAGCGGGAGCGGACACAGATACGCAGTATTTT.

This chain links TRBV7-2 with TRBJ2-3, with a possible D match to TRBD2 (5 bases). Germline V gene data show CDR1 as SGHTA and CDR2 as FQGNSA. V lost 5 bases and J 3 bases, leaving 12 bases between the germline ends. There are 14 residues in the CDR3. DNA for the CDR3: TGTGCCAGCAGCACTCGGACTGTAACAGATACGCAGTATTTT. This translates into CASSTRTVTDTQYF.

This clone was counted only a few times. The genes are TRBV19 and TRBJ1-1, with 8 bases lining up with TRBD1. J lost 5 bases, V lost 6 bases, and 5 bases had no gene match. CDR3 length: 13 residues. Germline CDR1 and CDR2: LNHDA and SQIVND (reference sequence). This CDR3 is CASSQGAGTEAFF. The CDR3 DNA reads TGTGCCAGTAGCCAGGGGGCCGGAACTGAAGCTTTCTTT.

This clone was observed a few times. This rearrangement joins TRBV4-3 to TRBJ1-4; a weak D match, TRBD1 (6 bases). Trimming left V 0 bases short and J 8 bases short, with 16 bases between. Germline V gene data show CDR1 as LGHNA and CDR2 as YSLEER. The CDR3 totals 16 residues. CDR3 residues: CASSQDLQGRGEKLFF. The CDR3 nucleotides read TGCGCCAGCAGCCAAGATCTTCAGGGCAGGGGCGAAAAACTGTTTTTT.

This clone was counted between two and nine times. The chain's CDR3 is CAWNRQGNQPQHF. CDR3 DNA: TGTGCCTGGAACCGGCAGGGGAATCAGCCCCAGCATTTT. V gene TRBV30 combines with J gene TRBJ1-5; weak D call: TRBD1 (6 bases). The CDR3 is made up of 13 amino acids. Germline values: CDR1 GTSNPN, CDR2 SVGIG (reference sequence). The ends were cut back, 4 bases at V and 4 bases at J, with 11 bases in the middle. Full variable domain (remainder filled in from reference TRBV30 and TRBJ1-5): SQTIHQWPATLVQPVGSPLSLECTVEGTSNPNLYWYRQAAGRGLQLLFYSVGIGQISSEVPQNLSASRPQDRQFILSSKKLLLSDSGFYLCAWNRQGNQPQHFGDGTRLSIL.

This clone was observed a handful of times. V and J are TRBV11-3 and TRBJ2-1; possible D gene TRBD2, 6 bases. CDR1 and CDR2 from the germline V gene are SGHNT and YENEEA. V lost 5 bases, J lost 7 bases, and 18 bases lay in between. The CDR3 length is 15 residues. DNA of the CDR3: TGTGCCAGCAGCGATGGCGGCGGGATGGGGAATGAGCAGTTCTTC. Translation gives CASSDGGGMGNEQFF. Based on the CDR3 plus reference TRBV11-3 and TRBJ2-1, the full variable domain is EAGVVQSPRYKIIEKKQPVAFWCNPISGHNTLYWYLQNLGQGPELLIRYENEEAVDDSQLPKDRFSAERLKGVDSTLKIQPAELGDSAVYLCASSDGGGMGNEQFFGPGTRLTVL.

The sample holds many counts of this clone. The chain joins TRBV15 to TRBJ2-1; D gene ambiguous. The CDR3 covers 15 residues. V shed 1 base and J shed 6 bases, with 13 bases lying between them. Looked up from germline, CDR1 is LNHNV and CDR2 is YYDKDF (reference sequence). The CDR3 protein is CATSRARGLGNEQFF. The CDR3 bases are TGTGCCACCAGCAGAGCCCGCGGTTTAGGCAATGAGCAGTTCTTC.